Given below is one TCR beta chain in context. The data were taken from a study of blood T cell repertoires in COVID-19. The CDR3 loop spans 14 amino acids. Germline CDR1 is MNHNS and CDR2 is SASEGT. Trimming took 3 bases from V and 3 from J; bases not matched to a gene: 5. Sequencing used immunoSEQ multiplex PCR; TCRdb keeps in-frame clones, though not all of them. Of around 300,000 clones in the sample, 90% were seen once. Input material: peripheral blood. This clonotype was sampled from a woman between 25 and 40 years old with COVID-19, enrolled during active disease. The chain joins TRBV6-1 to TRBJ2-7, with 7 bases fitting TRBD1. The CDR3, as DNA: TGTGCCAGCAGTGATGCCGGGACAGACTACGAGCAGTACTTC. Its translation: CASSDAGTDYEQYF.